This passage covers 23 T cell receptor beta chains from one sample sequenced in a study of blood T cell repertoires in COVID-19. The table came from immunoSEQ multiplex PCR; TCRdb's copy has only in-frame clones and leaves some out. The top ten hold 2% of the sample, which has around 64,000 clones, roughly 85% seen once. Sequenced input: peripheral blood. Receptor source: a man aged 25 to 40 with acute or convalescent COVID-19.

The V call is TRBV18, the J call TRBJ2-1, with TRBD2 as a possible D gene (6 bases). Between the trimmed V and J ends, which lost 4 bases and 3 bases, there was a span of 16 bases. The CDR3 contains 16 residues. Germline-derived CDR1 and CDR2 are KGHSH and LQKENI. CDR3 region: CASSLGGARGYNEQFF. DNA for the CDR3: TGTGCCAGCTCACTTGGAGGGGCGAGGGGCTACAATGAGCAGTTCTTC.

This clone showed up just a few times. The identical CDR3 is also encoded by other nucleotide sequences in the sample. The rearrangement joins TRBV2 to TRBJ1-6, with D unresolved. The CDR3 spans 14 residues. The V gene lost 1 base and the J gene lost 7 bases, with 8 bases spanning the gap. The V gene's germline CDR1 is SNHLY and CDR2 FYNNEI. The DNA for the CDR3 is TGTGCCAGCAGTGAAGGGAGGATCAATTCACCCCTCCACTTT. Amino acid sequence: CASSEGRINSPLHF.

The V and J genes are TRBV18 and TRBJ2-1; 9 bases match TRBD1. The CDR3 contains 16 residues. Trimming at V came to 6 bases and at J to 7 bases, leaving 13 bases not matched to a gene. In germline, CDR1 is KGHSH, CDR2 LQKENI. The CDR3 sequence is CASSAGTGNIVNEQFF. The CDR3 nucleotides are TGTGCCAGCTCCGCCGGGACAGGGAACATAGTGAATGAGCAGTTCTTC.

V and J are TRBV30 and TRBJ2-1, with 11 bases aligning to TRBD2. Germline assignment: CDR1 GTSNPN and CDR2 SVGIG (reference sequence). CDR3 size: 14 residues. V lost 4 bases to trimming and J lost 2 bases; unmatched junction nucleotides: 1. The DNA for the CDR3 is TGTGCCTGGACTAGCGGGGGGACCTACAATGAGCAGTTCTTC. Amino acid sequence: CAWTSGGTYNEQFF.

A remark on this clone: Other DNA variants within this sample encode the same CDR3. The chain joins TRBV29-1 to TRBJ1-2, with D possibly matching TRBD1 (6 bases). Deletions cut 3 bases from V and 2 bases from J, with 10 bases between. Germline values: CDR1 SQVTM, CDR2 ANQGSEA. The CDR3 contains 13 residues. CDR3 sequence reads: CSVENRVNYGYTF. CDR3 DNA: TGCAGCGTTGAGAACAGGGTCAACTATGGCTACACCTTC.

The chain couples TRBV28 to TRBJ2-7; TRBD1 might be the D (6 bases). CDR3 size: 14 residues. V lost 8 bases and J 0 bases, leaving 14 bases between the germline ends. Germline V gene lookup returns CDR1 MDHEN and CDR2 SYDVKM. CDR3 protein: CASSVTGSSYEQYF. The CDR3 coding sequence is TGTGCCAGCTCTGTGACAGGTAGCTCCTACGAGCAGTACTTC.

The V gene is TRBV15, the J gene TRBJ2-2, with 11 bases that match TRBD2. Trimming cost V 5 bases and J 7 bases; bases outside gene matches: 12. This CDR3 is built from 17 residues. Per the germline V gene, CDR1 is LNHNV and CDR2 is YYDKDF (reference sequence). The CDR3 sequence is CATSVLSGRVFNGELFF. The CDR3 nucleotides are TGTGCCACCAGCGTTCTTAGCGGGAGGGTATTTAACGGGGAGCTGTTTTTT.

The chain has TRBV7-2 and TRBJ1-2, with D maybe TRBD1 (5 bases). Trimming took 0 bases from V and 0 from J, leaving 17 bases between them. Looked up from germline, CDR1 is SGHTA and CDR2 is FQGNSA. The CDR3 consists of 18 residues. In DNA form, the CDR3 reads TGTGCCAGCAGCTTAGCGGTCGGAGGGGACTTCGCTAACTATGGCTACACCTTC. It yields the protein CASSLAVGGDFANYGYTF.

This clone was seen only once. The V gene is TRBV6-2 or TRBV6-3, the J gene TRBJ1-2; 8 bases agree with TRBD1. V shed 2 bases and J 4 bases; nucleotides not matched to a gene: 6. Germline loops: CDR1 MNHEY, CDR2 SVGEGT. This CDR3 spans 15 amino acids. Written as DNA, the CDR3 is TGTGCCAGCAGTTACGGGCAGGGGGCCATCTATGGCTACACCTTC. Its protein is CASSYGQGAIYGYTF.

CDR3 region: CAISEYTSSGSYEQYF. The CDR3 DNA is TGTGCCATCAGTGAGTACACTAGTTCGGGCTCCTACGAGCAGTACTTC. The gene calls are TRBV10-3 and TRBJ2-7; possible D gene TRBD2, 5 bases. Germline CDR1 and CDR2: ENHRY and SYGVKD. V dropped 1 base and J dropped 0 bases, with 13 bases sitting between them. CDR3 length equals 16 residues.

The V call is TRBV6-5, the J call TRBJ1-1; possible D gene TRBD1, 5 bases. Per the germline V gene, CDR1 is MNHEY and CDR2 is SVGAGI. V lost 6 bases and J 0 bases, leaving 11 bases between the germline ends. The CDR3 covers 14 residues. CDR3 sequence reads: CASRETALNTEAFF. For the CDR3, the DNA is TGTGCCAGCAGGGAGACAGCTCTGAACACTGAAGCTTTCTTT.

Only a few counts were recorded for this clone. This rearrangement joins TRBV28 to TRBJ1-6; D may be TRBD1 (5 bases). The CDR3 runs to 17 residues. V gave up 3 bases and J gave up 0 bases, with 12 bases separating them. Germline V gives CDR1 MDHEN, CDR2 SYDVKM. CDR3 DNA sequence: TGTGCCAGCAGTTTGGAGCCCCAGGGCTCCTATAATTCACCCCTCCACTTT. Its translation is CASSLEPQGSYNSPLHF.

This sequence joins TRBV5-1 and TRBJ1-2, with D possibly TRBD1 on 6 matching bases. Germline V CDR1 and CDR2: SGHRS, YFSETQ. CDR3 size: 15 residues. The V and J ends lost 5 bases and 0 bases respectively, with 14 bases between them. The CDR3 is CASSQGSRTNYGYTF. CDR3 nucleotides: TGCGCCAGCAGTCAGGGGTCGCGGACTAACTATGGCTACACCTTC. Variable domain in full (rest from reference TRBV5-1 and TRBJ1-2): KAGVTQTPRYLIKTRGQQVTLSCSPISGHRSVSWYQQTPGQGLQFLFEYFSETQRNKGNFPGRFSGRQFSNSRSEMNVSTLELGDSALYLCASSQGSRTNYGYTFGSGTRLTVV.

Only one count was recorded for this clone. The chain couples TRBV5-1 to TRBJ2-5; D remains ambiguous. There are 13 residues in the CDR3. Between the trimmed V and J ends, which lost 0 bases and 3 bases, there was a span of 6 bases. Germline CDR1 is SGHRS and CDR2 is YFSETQ. CDR3 DNA: TGCGCCAGCAGCTTGGGAGCCGAAGAGACCCAGTACTTC. Residues: CASSLGAEETQYF. The entire variable domain, with the rest obtained from reference TRBV5-1 and TRBJ2-5, is as follows: KAGVTQTPRYLIKTRGQQVTLSCSPISGHRSVSWYQQTPGQGLQFLFEYFSETQRNKGNFPGRFSGRQFSNSRSEMNVSTLELGDSALYLCASSLGAEETQYFGPGTRLLVL.

V gene TRBV6-1 combines with J gene TRBJ1-3; D unresolved. The germline V gene encodes CDR1 MNHNS and CDR2 SASEGT. Trimming pared 3 bases from V and 4 bases from J, leaving 13 bases between. The CDR3 runs 15 residues. The CDR3 spells CASSDRTQTGNTIYF. CDR3 nucleotide sequence: TGTGCCAGCAGTGACCGGACTCAAACCGGAAACACCATATATTTT.

The J gene is TRBJ2-2, the V gene TRBV7-2; D is unclear. CDR3 length equals 15 residues. Trimming took 3 bases from V and 0 from J, leaving 8 bases between them. Germline lookup yields CDR1 SGHTA and CDR2 FQGNSA. The CDR3 is CASSFKATNTGELFF. DNA for the CDR3: TGTGCCAGCAGCTTTAAAGCGACGAACACCGGGGAGCTGTTTTTT.

This rearrangement joins TRBV28 to TRBJ2-1; 7 nucleotides match TRBD2. Germline CDR1 MDHEN, CDR2 SYDVKM. The V and J ends lost 6 bases and 7 bases, in that order; junction bases with no gene match: 6. This CDR3 contains 13 residues. The CDR3 DNA reads as TGTGCCAGCAGGATCCGGGAGGAAAATGAGCAGTTCTTC. Translation: CASRIREENEQFF.

The genes are TRBV9 and TRBJ2-7, with 9 nucleotides matching TRBD2. The CDR3 loop spans 15 amino acids. The ends lost 4 bases at V and 3 bases at J; junction bases unmatched: 8. Germline-derived CDR1 and CDR2 are SGDLS and YYNGEE. CDR3 DNA sequence: TGTGCCAGCAGCCGGTCTAGCGGGAACCTCTACGAGCAGTACTTC. Protein product: CASSRSSGNLYEQYF.

The chain is built from TRBV5-4 and TRBJ2-3, with TRBD2 matching over 16 bases. Germline V gives CDR1 SGHNT, CDR2 YYREEE (reference sequence). The V and J ends lost 4 bases and 2 bases, in that order; junction bases with no gene match: 4. The CDR3 is 17 amino acids. In DNA, the CDR3 is TGTGCCAGCAGCCCAGGGACTAGCGGGAGGGTCACAGATACGCAGTATTTT. This codes for CASSPGTSGRVTDTQYF.

This sequence joins TRBV18 and TRBJ2-3; 7 nucleotides line up with TRBD1. Germline V gene lookup returns CDR1 KGHSH and CDR2 LQKENI. Germline trimming cut 4 bases from V and 1 base from J; bases unmatched to any gene: 5. CDR3 length: 15 amino acids. Here the CDR3 DNA reads TGTGCCAGCTCACTCCGGGACAGCCGCACAGATACGCAGTATTTT. Protein sequence: CASSLRDSRTDTQYF.

The chain couples TRBV15 to TRBJ2-1; D is perhaps TRBD2 (6 bases). With 8 bases removed from V and 9 bases from J, the gap between germline ends came to 17 bases. Germline assignment: CDR1 LNHNV and CDR2 YYDKDF (reference sequence). This CDR3 region has 13 residues. Here the CDR3 reads CATQQTSLSEQFF. CDR3 nucleotides: TGTGCCACCCAGCAGACTAGTTTGAGTGAGCAGTTCTTC.

V gene TRBV3-1 (or the pseudogene TRBV3-2) combines with J gene TRBJ2-7, with D unclear. The CDR3 is 15 residues long. Trimming stripped 0 bases from V and 0 bases from J, with 9 bases between. Germline V gene lookup returns CDR1 LGHDT and CDR2 YNNKEL (reference sequence). CDR3 nucleotide sequence: TGTGCCAGCAGCCAAGACTCATGGAGCTCCTACGAGCAGTACTTC. As protein: CASSQDSWSSYEQYF.

A single count supports this clone. The gene calls are TRBV4-2 and TRBJ2-3, with unresolved D. The V end lost 4 bases, the J end lost 6 bases, and 14 bases lay between the germline ends. This CDR3 contains 14 residues. The germline V gene has CDR1 LGHNA and CDR2 YNFKEQ. CDR3 sequence (DNA): TGTGCCAGCAGCCCGGGTCGCATGGCTGATACGCAGTATTTT. Its translation is CASSPGRMADTQYF.